This TCR beta chain was identified during a study of CD4+ T cells in melanoma. Study-wide points: A reported correlation linked neoantigen-specific CD4+ T cells to CD8+, macrophage and B cell function. Reportedly, melanoma neoantigen-specific CD4+ T cells showed varied differentiation states.

The table came from immunoSEQ multiplex PCR; TCRdb's copy has only in-frame clones and leaves some out. The table includes approximately 14,000 clones, roughly 84% detected once. The trim removed 6 bases at V and 2 bases at J, leaving 7 bases unmatched. The CDR3 has 16 residues. CDR1 is SNHLY, CDR2 FYNNEI, per germline. With regard to this clone: What it binds is unknown.

The chain is built from TRBV2 and TRBJ2-6; TRBD2 matches at 7 bases. The sequenced material came from cells from a culture (not recorded whether cultured in vitro). This TCR was sampled from a human donor with melanoma. The CDR3 DNA reads TGTGCCAGCAGGGGAGGGGTAGGGGCTGGGGCCAACGTCCTGACTTTC. This encodes CASRGGVGAGANVLTF.